This is a list of T cell receptor beta chains from one sample in a study of T cell changes during pregnancy in multiple sclerosis. The method was immunoSEQ multiplex PCR; TCRdb's version includes in-frame clones alone and lacks a portion of them. The sample lists approximately 97,000 clones; less than 95% were seen once. Sequencing was performed on peripheral blood, taken in the second trimester of pregnancy. Receptors originate from a female donor in good health, enrolled as a control in a pregnancy study. Each CDR3 is given with its conserved first and last residue. The D gene is left open where the match is weak. Size tells how often a clone was seen (once, few, many) or the class of an expanded clone, and some rows leave it out.

CDR3 DNA,CDR3 protein,clone size,V gene,J gene,D gene,CDR3 length
TGTGCCAGCAGCTTAGCCCTAGCGGGAGGCTACGAGCAGTACTTC,CASSLALAGGYEQYF,.,TRBV7-8,TRBJ2-7,TRBD2,15
TGTGCCAGTAGTATAGAGTCCTCGAGGGGAGGTCGGATGAACACTGAAGCTTTCTTT,CASSIESSRGGRMNTEAFF,.,TRBV19,TRBJ1-1,.,19
TGTGCCAGCAGTTTCACCAGTGGGCTCGGCGAGCAGTACTTC,CASSFTSGLGEQYF,.,TRBV27,TRBJ2-7,.,14
TGTGCCAGCTCATCCCTCGACAGGGGGAGTTCTGAAGCTTTCTTT,CASSSLDRGSSEAFF,.,TRBV18,TRBJ1-1,TRBD1,15
TGTGCCAGCAGCGGGGGGGGACTGGACGAGCAGTACTTC,CASSGGGLDEQYF,.,TRBV5-6,TRBJ2-7,TRBD2,13
TGTGCCAGCAGTTTAAGTAGTGGGCAGGGTGGCGAAAAACTGTTTTTT,CASSLSSGQGGEKLFF,.,TRBV28,TRBJ1-4,.,16
TGTGCCAGCAGTCGTCCGGGAGATACGCAGTATTTT,CASSRPGDTQYF,.,TRBV7-2,TRBJ2-3,.,12
TGTGCCAGCTCACAGGGGACAGGCCTTACCTATGGCTACACCTTC,CASSQGTGLTYGYTF,.,TRBV18,TRBJ1-2,TRBD1,15
TGTGCCAGCAGCTTCGGGCGGACTAGCACAGATACGCAGTATTTT,CASSFGRTSTDTQYF,.,TRBV7-9,TRBJ2-3,.,15
TGTGCCAGCAGCCGACAGGGGGCAGGGAAGACCCAGTACTTC,CASSRQGAGKTQYF,.,TRBV28,TRBJ2-5,TRBD1,14
TGTGCTAGCAGCTTAGGCCGAGGGGAGACCCAGTACTTC,CASSLGRGETQYF,.,TRBV7-7,TRBJ2-5,.,13
TGTGCCAGCAGTGAGCAGGGGGCGCGGAGTAATTCACCCCTCCACTTT,CASSEQGARSNSPLHF,.,TRBV6-1,TRBJ1-6,TRBD1,16
TGTGCCAGTAGTGTCCCCGGGACATTTGGCTACACCTTC,CASSVPGTFGYTF,.,TRBV19,TRBJ1-2,.,13
TGTGCCAGCAGTTTGGTTGGGCAGGGAGGGGGTAGAAAGACCCAGTACTTC,CASSLVGQGGGRKTQYF,.,TRBV27,TRBJ2-5,.,17
TGTGCCATCAGTGAACCCGGGGGGAATCAGCCCCAGCATTTT,CAISEPGGNQPQHF,.,TRBV10-3,TRBJ1-5,.,14
TGTGCCATCAGTGAGTCAGGGGGCGGATCCCTGGGCTACACCTTC,CAISESGGGSLGYTF,.,TRBV10-3,TRBJ1-2,TRBD1,15
TGTGCTAGTGGCCCCGGGGTCCGGTATGGCTACACCTTC,CASGPGVRYGYTF,.,TRBV12-5,TRBJ1-2,.,13
TGTGCCAGCTCACCGGCCGCTGATCAGCCCCAGCATTTT,CASSPAADQPQHF,.,TRBV18,TRBJ1-5,.,13
TGTGCCAGCAGTCTAGCGGGGGTACAAGAGACCCAGTACTTC,CASSLAGVQETQYF,.,TRBV6-5,TRBJ2-5,TRBD2,14
TGTGCCAGCAGTACGACTAGAAGCACAGATACGCAGTATTTT,CASSTTRSTDTQYF,.,TRBV6-5,TRBJ2-3,.,14
TGTGCCTGCCCCGGACAAGCCTACGAGCAGTACTTC,CACPGQAYEQYF,.,TRBV30,TRBJ2-7,.,12
TGTGCCACCAGCAGAGGCCCGGGGGGGTCCTACGAGCAGTACTTC,CATSRGPGGSYEQYF,.,TRBV15,TRBJ2-7,TRBD2,15
TGTGCCAGCAGTGAATCAACTAGCGGGGGGGATACGCAGTATTTT,CASSESTSGGDTQYF,.,TRBV6-4,TRBJ2-3,TRBD2,15
TGTGCCAGCAGCGTAGACAGCTATGGCAATCAGCCCCAGCATTTT,CASSVDSYGNQPQHF,.,TRBV9,TRBJ1-5,.,15
TGTGCCAGCAGCGTGGGACAGGGTTTTGTAGATACGCAGTATTTT,CASSVGQGFVDTQYF,.,TRBV9,TRBJ2-3,TRBD1,15
TGTGCCAGCAGTTACGGCAGCTCTGGAAACACCATATATTTT,CASSYGSSGNTIYF,.,TRBV6-5,TRBJ1-3,.,14
TGTGCCAGCAGTTTAGCGGCATCGGGGGCCAACGTCCTGACTTTC,CASSLAASGANVLTF,many,TRBV28,TRBJ2-6,.,15
TGTGCCAGCAGTATACCAGGGGGGAAAAAGACCCAGTACTTC,CASSIPGGKKTQYF,.,TRBV28,TRBJ2-5,.,14
TGTGCCAGCAGTGGGCGGGCTACCTACGAGCAGTACTTC,CASSGRATYEQYF,.,TRBV6-1,TRBJ2-7,.,13
TGCGCCAGCAGCTCGACAGGGGCAACTAATGAAAAACTGTTTTTT,CASSSTGATNEKLFF,.,TRBV5-1,TRBJ1-4,TRBD1,15
TGTGCCAGTAGTATAGTGGGGAGGGGCAGCAATCAGCCCCAGCATTTT,CASSIVGRGSNQPQHF,.,TRBV19,TRBJ1-5,.,16
TGTGCCAGCTCACCACGCACCCCGTCCGGGGGCGAGGGAGGGTACGAGCAGTACTTC,CASSPRTPSGGEGGYEQYF,.,TRBV18,TRBJ2-7,.,19
TGTGCCAGCAGCCGGTTACAGGGTACCTACGAGCAGTACTTC,CASSRLQGTYEQYF,.,TRBV14,TRBJ2-7,.,14
TGTGCCAGTAGTATAGGCGGGGCTCGGTTTAACATTCAGTACTTC,CASSIGGARFNIQYF,.,TRBV19,TRBJ2-4,.,15
TGTGCCAGCAGCGCGAGACAGGGGGCCTATGGCTACACCTTC,CASSARQGAYGYTF,.,TRBV7-9,TRBJ1-2,TRBD1,14
TGTGCCAGCCAGCGTAGGGACAGGGGAATATACGAGCAGTACTTC,CASQRRDRGIYEQYF,.,TRBV6-5,TRBJ2-7,TRBD1,15
TGTGCCAGCAGCTTAGCAGGGGTTCAGCACACTGAAGCTTTCTTT,CASSLAGVQHTEAFF,.,TRBV7-2,TRBJ1-1,.,15
TGTGCCAGCAGCTTTAGCGGACCAACAGATACGCAGTATTTT,CASSFSGPTDTQYF,.,TRBV7-2,TRBJ2-3,.,14
TGCGCCAGCAGCCTTTACGGACAGAACACTGAAGCTTTCTTT,CASSLYGQNTEAFF,.,TRBV5-1,TRBJ1-1,.,14
TGTGCCAGCAGCCAAGGACAGTTTGAAGCTTTCTTT,CASSQGQFEAFF,.,TRBV7-2,TRBJ1-1,.,12
TGTGCCAGTAGTGGGGAGGGCGTGCCTAGCACAGATACGCAGTATTTT,CASSGEGVPSTDTQYF,.,TRBV19,TRBJ2-3,TRBD2,16
TGTGCCAGCAGTTTGGCCACAGCCCGCAATGAAAAACTGTTTTTT,CASSLATARNEKLFF,few,TRBV28,TRBJ1-4,.,15
TGTGCCAGCAGCTCCGACGCGGCAGCTAGCAATCAGCCCCAGCATTTT,CASSSDAAASNQPQHF,.,TRBV11-2,TRBJ1-5,.,16
TGTGCCAGCAGCCCCCGGGTGAACACTGAAGCTTTCTTT,CASSPRVNTEAFF,.,TRBV7-2,TRBJ1-1,.,13
TGTGCCAGCAGCCCCTGGACAGTCATGAACACTGAAGCTTTCTTT,CASSPWTVMNTEAFF,once,TRBV11-2,TRBJ1-1,.,15
TGTGCCAGCAGACTGTCAGGCCCCAGCACAGATACGCAGTATTTT,CASRLSGPSTDTQYF,.,TRBV7-9,TRBJ2-3,.,15
TGTGCCAGCAGCCGAGGGACAGGGAACACCGGGGAGCTGTTTTTT,CASSRGTGNTGELFF,.,TRBV6-6,TRBJ2-2,TRBD1,15
TGTGCCAGCAGTCCATCCTTATACAGGGATTTGGGAGACACTGAAGCTTTCTTT,CASSPSLYRDLGDTEAFF,.,TRBV27,TRBJ1-1,.,18
TGTGCCAGCACAAGGGGCGGGGGGGCGTGGGAGACCCAGTACTTC,CASTRGGGAWETQYF,.,TRBV5-5,TRBJ2-5,TRBD2,15
TGTGCCAGTGGGGTCACTAGCGGGCTCTACAATGAGCAGTTCTTC,CASGVTSGLYNEQFF,.,TRBV9,TRBJ2-1,TRBD2,15
TGTGCCAGCTCATCTCACAGGGGGCAGGAGACCCAGTACTTC,CASSSHRGQETQYF,.,TRBV18,TRBJ2-5,TRBD1,14
TGTGCCAGCTCCCTTTCGACAGGGGTCACTGAAGCTTTCTTT,CASSLSTGVTEAFF,once,TRBV18,TRBJ1-1,TRBD1,14
TGTGCCAGCAGTTTCCCTAGGACAGGGGGAACCTATGGCTACACCTTC,CASSFPRTGGTYGYTF,.,TRBV28,TRBJ1-2,TRBD1,16
TGTGCCAGCAGAAAAGGACAGGGGGCTGGCAATGAGCAGTTCTTC,CASRKGQGAGNEQFF,.,TRBV11-2,TRBJ2-1,TRBD1,15
TGTGCCAGCAGCCCAGGGGGCCCCGACGGCTACACCTTC,CASSPGGPDGYTF,once,TRBV7-6,TRBJ1-2,TRBD1,13
TGCGCCAGCAGCCCGGGACTAGCGGGAGTAGAATACAATGAGCAGTTCTTC,CASSPGLAGVEYNEQFF,.,TRBV4-1,TRBJ2-1,TRBD2,17